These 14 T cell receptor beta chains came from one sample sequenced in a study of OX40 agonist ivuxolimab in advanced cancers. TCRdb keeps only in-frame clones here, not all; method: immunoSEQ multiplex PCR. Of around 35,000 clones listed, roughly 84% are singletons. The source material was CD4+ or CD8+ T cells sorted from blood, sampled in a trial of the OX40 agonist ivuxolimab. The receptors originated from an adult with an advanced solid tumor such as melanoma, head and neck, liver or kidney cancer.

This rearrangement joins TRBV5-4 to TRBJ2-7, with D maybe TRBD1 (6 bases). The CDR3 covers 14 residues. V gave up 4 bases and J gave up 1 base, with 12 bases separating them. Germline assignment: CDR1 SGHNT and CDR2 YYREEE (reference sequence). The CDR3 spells CASSRPGQSYEQYF. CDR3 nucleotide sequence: TGTGCCAGCAGCCGGCCGGGACAATCCTACGAGCAGTACTTC.

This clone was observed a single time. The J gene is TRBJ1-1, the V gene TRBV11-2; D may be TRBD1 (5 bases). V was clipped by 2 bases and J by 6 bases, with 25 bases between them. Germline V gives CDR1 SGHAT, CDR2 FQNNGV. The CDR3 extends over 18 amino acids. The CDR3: CASSLTGGARSIRAEAFF. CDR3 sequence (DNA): TGTGCCAGCAGCTTAACGGGTGGAGCCAGGAGTATCAGGGCTGAAGCTTTCTTT.

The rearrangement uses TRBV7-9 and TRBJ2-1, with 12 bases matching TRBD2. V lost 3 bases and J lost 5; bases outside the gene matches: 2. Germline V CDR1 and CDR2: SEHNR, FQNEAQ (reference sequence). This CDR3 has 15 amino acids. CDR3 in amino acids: CASSFSSGGDNEQFF. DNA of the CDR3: TGTGCCAGCAGCTTCTCTAGCGGGGGGGACAATGAGCAGTTCTTC. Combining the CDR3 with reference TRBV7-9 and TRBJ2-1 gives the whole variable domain DTGVSQNPRHKITKRGQNVTFRCDPISEHNRLYWYRQTLGQGPEFLTYFQNEAQLEKSRLLSDRFSAERPKGSFSTLEIQRTEQGDSAMYLCASSFSSGGDNEQFFGPGTRLTVL.

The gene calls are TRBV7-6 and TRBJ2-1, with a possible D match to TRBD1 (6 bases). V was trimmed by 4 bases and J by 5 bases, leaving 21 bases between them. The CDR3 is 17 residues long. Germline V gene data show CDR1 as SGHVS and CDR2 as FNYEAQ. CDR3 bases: TGTGCCAGCAGCTCCTGGACAGCGAGTACCCCGAACAATGAGCAGTTCTTC. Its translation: CASSSWTASTPNNEQFF.

The CDR3 here is CASSQDGGIGNQPQHF. As DNA, the CDR3 is TGCGCCAGCAGCCAAGATGGGGGAATAGGCAATCAGCCCCAGCATTTT. V and J are TRBV4-1 and TRBJ1-5; TRBD1 is a possible D gene (5 bases). From germline, CDR1 is MGHRA and CDR2 YSYEKL. This CDR3 comprises 16 residues. V lost 0 bases and J 2 bases, leaving 11 bases between the germline ends.

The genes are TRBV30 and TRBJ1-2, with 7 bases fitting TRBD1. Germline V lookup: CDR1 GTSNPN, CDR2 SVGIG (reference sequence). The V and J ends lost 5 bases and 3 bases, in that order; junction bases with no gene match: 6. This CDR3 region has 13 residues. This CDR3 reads CAWGTAKYYGYTF. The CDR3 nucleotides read TGTGCCTGGGGGACAGCCAAATACTATGGCTACACCTTC.

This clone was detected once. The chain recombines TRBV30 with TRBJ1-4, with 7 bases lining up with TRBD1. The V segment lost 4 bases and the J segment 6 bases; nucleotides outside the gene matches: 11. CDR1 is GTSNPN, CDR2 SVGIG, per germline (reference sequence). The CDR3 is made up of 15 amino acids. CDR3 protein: CAWMGTESLYEKLFF. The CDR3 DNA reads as TGTGCCTGGATGGGGACAGAATCACTCTATGAAAAACTGTTTTTT.

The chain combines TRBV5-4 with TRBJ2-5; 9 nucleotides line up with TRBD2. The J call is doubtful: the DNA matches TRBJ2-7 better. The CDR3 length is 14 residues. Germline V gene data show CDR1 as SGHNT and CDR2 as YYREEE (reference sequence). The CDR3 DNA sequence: TGTGCCAGCAGTTTGCGGGGGGGGGCCTACGAGCAGTACTTC. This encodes CASSLRGGAYEQYF.

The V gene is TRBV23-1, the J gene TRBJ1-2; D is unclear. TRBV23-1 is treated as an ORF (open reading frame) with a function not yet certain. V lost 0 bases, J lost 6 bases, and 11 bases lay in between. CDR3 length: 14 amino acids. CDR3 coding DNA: TGCGCCAGCAGTCAATCAGAGGAGTCCCATGGCTACACCTTC. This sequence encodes CASSQSEESHGYTF.

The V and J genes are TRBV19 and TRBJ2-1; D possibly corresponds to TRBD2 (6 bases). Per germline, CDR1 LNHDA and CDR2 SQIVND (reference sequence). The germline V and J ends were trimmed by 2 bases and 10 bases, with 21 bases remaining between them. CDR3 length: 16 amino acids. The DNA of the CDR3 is TGTGCCAGTAGTATAAGCGGGCCACTACCTTTTTGGGAGCAGTTCTTC. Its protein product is CASSISGPLPFWEQFF.

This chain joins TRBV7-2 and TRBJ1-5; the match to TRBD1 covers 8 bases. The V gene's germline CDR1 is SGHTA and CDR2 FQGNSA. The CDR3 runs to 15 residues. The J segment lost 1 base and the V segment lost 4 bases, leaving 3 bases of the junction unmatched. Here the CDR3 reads CASSSRTGSNQPQHF. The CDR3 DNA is TGTGCCAGCAGCTCTCGGACAGGGAGCAATCAGCCCCAGCATTTT.

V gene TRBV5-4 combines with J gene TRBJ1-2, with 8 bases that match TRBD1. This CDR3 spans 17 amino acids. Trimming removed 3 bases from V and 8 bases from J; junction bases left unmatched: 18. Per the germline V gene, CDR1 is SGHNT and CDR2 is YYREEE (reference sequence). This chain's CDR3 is CASSSTFTGTGRSGYTF. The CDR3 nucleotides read TGTGCCAGCAGCTCGACATTCACCGGGACAGGTCGAAGCGGCTACACCTTC.

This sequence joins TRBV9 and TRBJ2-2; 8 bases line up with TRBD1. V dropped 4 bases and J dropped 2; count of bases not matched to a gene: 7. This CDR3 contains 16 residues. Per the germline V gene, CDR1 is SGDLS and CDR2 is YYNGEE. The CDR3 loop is CASSHRTGINTGELFF. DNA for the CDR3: TGTGCCAGCAGCCATCGGACAGGGATCAACACCGGGGAGCTGTTTTTT.

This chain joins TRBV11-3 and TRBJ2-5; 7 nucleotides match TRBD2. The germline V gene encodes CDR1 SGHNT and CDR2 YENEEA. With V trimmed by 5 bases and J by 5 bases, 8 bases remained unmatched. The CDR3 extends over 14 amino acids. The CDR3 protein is CASSLTTSTETQYF. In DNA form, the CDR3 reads TGTGCCAGCAGCCTTACGACTAGCACGGAGACCCAGTACTTC.